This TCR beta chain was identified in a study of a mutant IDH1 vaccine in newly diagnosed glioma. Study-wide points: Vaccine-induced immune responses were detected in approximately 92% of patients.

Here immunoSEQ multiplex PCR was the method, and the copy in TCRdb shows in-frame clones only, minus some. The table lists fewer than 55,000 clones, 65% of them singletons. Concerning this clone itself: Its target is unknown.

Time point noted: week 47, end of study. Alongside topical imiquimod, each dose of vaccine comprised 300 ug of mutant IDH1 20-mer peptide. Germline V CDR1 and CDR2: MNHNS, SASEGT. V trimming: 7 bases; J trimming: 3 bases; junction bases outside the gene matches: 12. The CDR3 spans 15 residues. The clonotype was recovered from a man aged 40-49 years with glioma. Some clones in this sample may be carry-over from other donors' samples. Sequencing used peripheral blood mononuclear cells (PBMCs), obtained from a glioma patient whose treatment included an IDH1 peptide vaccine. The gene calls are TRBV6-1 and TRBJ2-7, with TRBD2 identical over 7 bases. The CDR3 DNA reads TGTGCCAGCAATGGGGAGGGAGGAAAGGACTACGAGCAGTACTTC. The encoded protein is CASNGEGGKDYEQYF.